Listed here are 15 T cell receptor beta chains from one sample, sequenced in a study of shared clonotypes between healthy human individuals. Assay used: immunoSEQ multiplex PCR; TCRdb lists only in-frame clones, some missing. The table lists around 600,000 clones, approximately 95% of them singletons. CD45RO-negative, CCR7-positively selected cells formed the naive CD8 fraction, excluding terminally differentiated effector memory CD45RA+ cells. Sequencing was performed on naive CD8+ T cells sorted from blood. All receptors come from a woman in her twenties or thirties in good health.

V gene TRBV19 combines with J gene TRBJ2-5, with 7 bases that match TRBD2. The J call may be faulty, since TRBJ2-7 better matches the DNA end. The length of the CDR3 is 13 residues. In germline, CDR1 is LNHDA, CDR2 SQIVND (reference sequence). The CDR3 is CASMPSGTYEQYF. The CDR3, as DNA: TGTGCCAGTATGCCTAGCGGAACCTACGAGCAGTACTTC.

With respect to this clone: The sample has other DNA sequences that encode this CDR3 too. The chain links TRBV4-1 to TRBJ2-5; weak D call: TRBD1 (5 bases). TRBJ2-7 matches the DNA end more closely, so the J call is doubtful. The CDR3 consists of 13 residues. From germline, CDR1 is MGHRA and CDR2 YSYEKL. CDR3 in DNA: TGCGCCAGCAGCCAAGACAGGGCCTACGAGCAGTACTTC. This codes for CASSQDRAYEQYF.

This chain links TRBV6-5 with TRBJ1-5; D remains unclear. The germline V gene has CDR1 MNHEY and CDR2 SVGAGI. CDR3 length: 15 amino acids. V was pared by 5 bases and J by 0 bases, with 11 bases between. The CDR3 is CASSPTDGSNQPQHF. CDR3 in DNA: TGTGCCAGCAGTCCTACGGACGGTAGCAATCAGCCCCAGCATTTT.

The V gene is TRBV2, the J gene TRBJ2-3; tentatively, D is TRBD2 (6 bases). Germline CDR1 SNHLY, CDR2 FYNNEI. V gave up 7 bases and J gave up 5 bases, with 25 bases separating them. CDR3 length: 17 amino acids. CDR3 sequence: CASIEPKGRGNRDTQYF. The CDR3, as DNA: TGTGCCAGCATCGAACCCAAGGGCCGCGGGAACCGAGATACGCAGTATTTT.

This chain joins TRBV6-5 and TRBJ1-5, with D unclear. This CDR3 comprises 14 residues. From germline, CDR1 is MNHEY and CDR2 SVGAGI. V lost 2 bases, J lost 3 bases, and 8 bases lay in between. CDR3 residues: CASSYNRYNQPQHF. CDR3 in DNA: TGTGCCAGCAGTTACAACCGGTACAATCAGCCCCAGCATTTT.

V is TRBV7-3 and J is TRBJ2-6; 8 bases map to TRBD2. The CDR3 loop spans 19 amino acids. J lost 0 bases, V lost 3 bases, and 10 bases had no gene match. Germline CDR1 SGHTA, CDR2 FQGTGA. The CDR3 reads CASSLTGLASYSGANVLTF. CDR3 sequence (DNA): TGTGCCAGCAGCTTGACAGGACTAGCAAGCTACTCTGGGGCCAACGTCCTGACTTTC.

This chain links TRBV28 with TRBJ1-1, with D uncertain. The germline gives CDR1 MDHEN, CDR2 SYDVKM. The CDR3 is 13 amino acids. V dropped 5 bases and J dropped 4 bases, with 11 bases sitting between them. The CDR3 loop reads CASSLAAATEAFF. Here the CDR3 DNA reads TGTGCCAGCAGTCTAGCGGCAGCCACTGAAGCTTTCTTT. Variable domain in full (rest from reference TRBV28 and TRBJ1-1): DVKVTQSSRYLVKRTGEKVFLECVQDMDHENMFWYRQDPGLGLRLIYFSYDVKMKEKGDIPEGYSVSREKKERFSLILESASTNQTSMYLCASSLAAATEAFFGQGTRLTVV.

This chain connects TRBV5-6 to TRBJ2-7; 7 bases line up with TRBD2. Losses at the gene ends were 0 bases for V and 2 bases for J; bases not matched to a gene: 5. Germline CDR1 SGHDT, CDR2 YYEEEE. This CDR3 region has 15 residues. Here the CDR3 DNA reads TGTGCCAGCAGCTTGGGACAAGCGGGACCCTACGAGCAGTACTTC. Its protein is CASSLGQAGPYEQYF.

V usage is TRBV29-1 and J usage is TRBJ2-7; 7 positions agree with TRBD1. The CDR3 is 12 amino acids. Germline-derived CDR1 and CDR2 are SQVTM and ANQGSEA. The trim removed 4 bases at V and 3 bases at J, leaving 3 bases unmatched. The CDR3 DNA is TGCAGCGTTGGCCAGGGGGACTACGAGCAGTACTTC. Translated, it gives CSVGQGDYEQYF.

The genes are TRBV9 and TRBJ1-2, with D perhaps matching TRBD1 (6 bases). This CDR3 is built from 16 residues. With 0 bases removed from V and 2 bases from J, the gap between germline ends came to 14 bases. In germline, CDR1 is SGDLS, CDR2 YYNGEE. The CDR3 DNA follows: TGTGCCAGCAGCGTAGACAGGGAAGTCCCAAACTATGGCTACACCTTC. This gives the protein CASSVDREVPNYGYTF. Combining the CDR3 with reference TRBV9 and TRBJ1-2 gives the whole variable domain DSGVTQTPKHLITATGQRVTLRCSPRSGDLSVYWYQQSLDQGLQFLIQYYNGEERAKGNILERFSAQQFPDLHSELNLSSLELGDSALYFCASSVDREVPNYGYTFGSGTRLTVV.

J is TRBJ2-2 and V is TRBV9; tentative D call: TRBD2 (6 bases). The CDR3 covers 13 residues. V gave up 0 bases and J gave up 8 bases, with 8 bases separating them. CDR1 is SGDLS, CDR2 YYNGEE, per germline. Here the CDR3 reads CASSVAGDGELFF. The CDR3 DNA is TGTGCCAGCAGCGTAGCGGGAGATGGGGAGCTGTTTTTT.

This rearrangement joins TRBV10-2 to TRBJ1-5, with a possible D match to TRBD1 (6 bases). V was clipped by 3 bases and J by 4 bases, with 13 bases between them. The CDR3 extends over 15 amino acids. From germline, CDR1 is WSHSY and CDR2 SAAADI. CDR3 in amino acids: CASSEDDRYNQPQHF. The CDR3, as DNA: TGCGCCAGCAGTGAAGACGACAGGTATAATCAGCCCCAGCATTTT.

This CDR3 reads CASSYWRELNEQFF. Written as DNA, the CDR3 is TGTGCCAGCAGTTACTGGCGGGAACTCAATGAGCAGTTCTTC. The rearrangement joins TRBV6-6 to TRBJ2-1, with D tentatively TRBD2 (6 bases). This CDR3 has 14 residues. The V gene's germline CDR1 is MNHNY and CDR2 SVGAGI (reference sequence). With 1 base removed from V and 6 bases from J, the gap between germline ends came to 10 bases.

CDR3 loop: CASNLGTSGYNEQFF. The CDR3 DNA sequence: TGTGCCAGCAACCTTGGGACTAGCGGGTACAATGAGCAGTTCTTC. This chain uses TRBV27 with TRBJ2-1, with 12 bases identical to TRBD2. V lost 7 bases to trimming and J lost 4 bases; unmatched junction nucleotides: 5. In germline, CDR1 is MNHEY, CDR2 SMNVEV (reference sequence). This CDR3 is built from 15 residues.

The chain uses TRBV13 and TRBJ2-7; TRBD1 aligns across 8 bases. Germline V gene data show CDR1 as PRHDT and CDR2 as FYEKMQ (reference sequence). The CDR3 contains 16 residues. Trimming cost V 5 bases and J 5 bases; bases outside gene matches: 14. DNA for the CDR3: TGTGCCAGCAGCGGAAGGACAGGGCTAGGGGTGGACGAGCAGTACTTC. This encodes CASSGRTGLGVDEQYF.